The rows below give T cell receptor beta chains drawn from one sample of a study of cytomegalovirus exposure and HLA in healthy donors. Profiling relied on immunoSEQ multiplex PCR, and the TCRdb table lists in-frame clones only, not all of them. The sample records 250,000 to 350,000 clones, 86% being singletons. Sequences were obtained from PBMCs. These receptors originate from a man aged 35-49 years in good health and CMV-seropositive. Each CDR3 is given with its conserved first and last residue. D genes are given only for firm matches. Size tells how often a clone was seen (once, few, many) or the class of an expanded clone, and some rows leave it out.

clone_size	v_call	d_call	j_call	cdr3_nt	cdr3_aa
-	TRBV6-1	-	TRBJ1-5	TGTGCCAGCAGTGAGGGGAGGGATTATGTCAATCAGCCCCAGCATTTT	CASSEGRDYVNQPQHF
-	TRBV7-2	TRBD2	TRBJ2-7	TGTGCCAGCAGCCGACACGTGACTAGCGGGACCTACGAGCAGTACTTC	CASSRHVTSGTYEQYF
-	TRBV7-2	-	TRBJ2-2	TGTGCCAGCAGCTTAAGCCTTAGAAGGGAGCTGTTTTTT	CASSLSLRRELFF
-	TRBV9	TRBD1	TRBJ1-1	TGTGCCAGCAGCCCAACCCAAACCCCTCGACAGGGAGGTTCAAAAGCTTTCTTT	CASSPTQTPRQGGSKAFF
-	TRBV7-3	-	TRBJ2-1	TGTGCCAGCAGCTTAACGGGGGGCTCCTACAATGAGCAGTTCTTC	CASSLTGGSYNEQFF
-	TRBV7-8	-	TRBJ1-1	TGTGCCAGCAGCTTTCGGAACACTGAAGCTTTCTTT	CASSFRNTEAFF
-	TRBV7-9	-	TRBJ1-4	TGTTCCAGCAGCTCACGTCGGGTTAGCAGTGCAACTAATGAAAAACTGTTTTTT	CSSSSRRVSSATNEKLFF
-	TRBV7-9	-	TRBJ1-5	TGTTCCACAAACAGGGTAAATCAGCCCCAGCATTTT	CSTNRVNQPQHF
-	TRBV25-1	-	TRBJ1-1	TGTGCCAGCAGCGAGGCGGCTCGCGGGAACACTGAAGCTTTCTTT	CASSEAARGNTEAFF
-	TRBV4-3	-	TRBJ2-3	TGCGCCAGCAGCGAAGGGGCTCCACGGCCAGATACGCAGTATTTT	CASSEGAPRPDTQYF
few	TRBV18	TRBD1	TRBJ1-1	TGTGCCAGCTCGCCACAGGGGGCGGCCACTGAAGCTTTCTTT	CASSPQGAATEAFF
-	TRBV15	TRBD1	TRBJ2-6	TGTGCCACCAGCAGGGGACAGGGGGGTGGGGCCAACGTCCTGACTTTC	CATSRGQGGGANVLTF
-	TRBV10-3	TRBD2	TRBJ2-1	TGTGCCGTACTAGGAGGGACTAGCTCCTACAATGAGCAGTTCTTC	CAVLGGTSSYNEQFF
-	TRBV10-3	TRBD1	TRBJ2-2	TGTGCCATCAGCCAGGGGGAATCGAACACCGGGGAGCTGTTTTTT	CAISQGESNTGELFF
-	TRBV10-3	-	TRBJ1-5	TGTGCCATCAGTGAATCCGACAACAGGTTGGATCAGCCCCAGCATTTT	CAISESDNRLDQPQHF
-	TRBV4-3	TRBD2	TRBJ2-1	TGCGCCAGCAGCCAAGATGGGCGGGAGAGGCCTGGCCGGAATGAGCAGTTCTTC	CASSQDGRERPGRNEQFF
-	TRBV7-2	TRBD1	TRBJ1-4	TGTGCCAGCAGCGGGGACAGGCGCAATGAAAAACTGTTTTTT	CASSGDRRNEKLFF
-	TRBV5-4	TRBD2	TRBJ2-3	TGTGCCAGCAGCTCCCAGCGGGAGGGATTGAATACGCAGTATTTT	CASSSQREGLNTQYF
few	TRBV19	-	TRBJ2-7	TGTGCCAGTAGTATAGGAGGCAGTGGGAACTACAGGTGGTACTTC	CASSIGGSGNYRWYF
-	TRBV28	-	TRBJ1-2	TGTGCCAGCAGTTTAAAGGGAGCTAACTATGGCTACACCTTC	CASSLKGANYGYTF
-	TRBV19	-	TRBJ2-1	TGTGCCAGTAGTATAGGTGCCGGGAATGAGCAGTTCTTC	CASSIGAGNEQFF
-	TRBV21-1	-	TRBJ2-7	TGTGCCAGCAGCAAATCGGGACAGGGCGAACTAAGCTCCTACGAGCAGTACTTC	CASSKSGQGELSSYEQYF
-	TRBV7-9	TRBD2	TRBJ2-7	TGTGCCAGCAGCCGACTAGCGGGCCTAAGCTCCTACGAGCAGTACTTC	CASSRLAGLSSYEQYF
few	TRBV6-5	TRBD1	TRBJ1-2	TGTGCCAGCAGTCCGACAGGGGGCTATGGCTACACCTTC	CASSPTGGYGYTF
-	TRBV19	-	TRBJ2-1	TGTGCCAGTAGTATGAGGAGTGGTTCAACCGTAAGATGGTTGAGCTCCTACAATGAGCAGTTCTTC	CASSMRSGSTVRWLSSYNEQFF
-	TRBV2	-	TRBJ1-5	TGTGCCAGCAGCCGGGACAACAATCAGCCCCAGCATTTT	CASSRDNNQPQHF
-	TRBV5-8	-	TRBJ2-7	TGTGCCAGCAGCTTGGGGCAGGGGCCGTACGAGCAGTACTTC	CASSLGQGPYEQYF
once	TRBV7-9	-	TRBJ2-7	TGTGCCAGCAGCTTAGCGTCCCAGGGTTTTCCCTCCTACGAGCAGTACTTC	CASSLASQGFPSYEQYF
-	TRBV4-1	-	TRBJ2-1	TGCGCCAGCAGCCCTATGGACTCTTCCTACAATGAGCAGTTCTTC	CASSPMDSSYNEQFF
few	TRBV29-1	-	TRBJ2-1	TGCAGCGCAGGGCTAGGGGATGAGCAGTTCTTC	CSAGLGDEQFF
-	TRBV15	-	TRBJ2-7	TGTGCCACCAGCAGAGACGTACCAGCCTACGAGCAGTACTTC	CATSRDVPAYEQYF
-	TRBV29-1	TRBD2	TRBJ2-7	TGCAGCGTAGAGGGGTTAGCGGGAACCTACGAGCAGTACTTC	CSVEGLAGTYEQYF
-	TRBV5-1	-	TRBJ2-5	TGCGCCAGCAGAATGGGGCTGGACAGCCAAGAGACCCAGTACTTC	CASRMGLDSQETQYF
-	TRBV15	-	TRBJ2-7	TGTGCCACCAGCAGAGATCACTCCTACGAGCAGTACTTC	CATSRDHSYEQYF
-	TRBV9	TRBD2	TRBJ2-1	TGTGCCAGCAGCGTAGCAGGGAGACTAGCGGGACGTTACAATGAGCAGTTCTTC	CASSVAGRLAGRYNEQFF
-	TRBV27	TRBD2	TRBJ2-7	TGTGCCAGCAGACCCCTAGCGGGATCTTTTTACGAGCAGTACTTC	CASRPLAGSFYEQYF
-	TRBV11-2	TRBD2	TRBJ2-7	TGTGCCAGCAGCGCCCGGACTAGCGGAACCACCTACGAGCAGTACTTC	CASSARTSGTTYEQYF
-	TRBV27	TRBD2	TRBJ2-7	TGTGCCAGCAGCACCCTAGCGGGAAGCTCCTACGAGCAGTACTTC	CASSTLAGSSYEQYF
-	TRBV6-5	-	TRBJ2-7	TGTGCCAGCAGTTACTCGGTCCGAGAGGGGGCCTACGAGCAGTACTTC	CASSYSVREGAYEQYF
-	TRBV27	-	TRBJ2-7	TGTGCCAGCAGAAATTCGGGGTTACGGTCCTACGAGCAGTACTTC	CASRNSGLRSYEQYF
-	TRBV2	TRBD1	TRBJ2-1	TGTGCCAGCAGTGGGTATAAGGGGACAGGGGGCTTTGAGCAGTTCTTC	CASSGYKGTGGFEQFF
-	TRBV7-2	TRBD2	TRBJ2-7	TGTGCCAGCAGCCCTCCGGGACTAGCGGGAGCCGGGTGGCACGAGCAGTACTTC	CASSPPGLAGAGWHEQYF
few	TRBV5-6	-	TRBJ1-1	TGTGCCAGCAGCTTGTTAGGACTTGGTGAAGCTTTCTTT	CASSLLGLGEAFF
-	TRBV7-8	-	TRBJ2-5	TGTGCCAGCAGCTTAGGCCGAGGTTGGGCAGGGGACTTC	CASSLGRGWAGDF
-	TRBV19	TRBD1	TRBJ1-4	TGTGCCAGCGTGGACAGGGGCCGGTCAAATGAAAAACTGTTTTTT	CASVDRGRSNEKLFF
-	TRBV30	-	TRBJ1-5	TGTGCCTGGAGTGGGGCAGGGGTGAATCAGCCCCAGCATTTT	CAWSGAGVNQPQHF
-	TRBV28	TRBD1	TRBJ1-4	TGTGCCAGCAGGCGGACAGGGCCTTGGGAAAAACTGTTTTTT	CASRRTGPWEKLFF
-	TRBV29-1	TRBD2	TRBJ2-7	TGCAGCGTTGGACTAGCGGGAGTTGGGTCCTACGAGCAGTACTTC	CSVGLAGVGSYEQYF
-	TRBV4-3	-	TRBJ1-4	TGCGCCAGCAGCCAAGATCGGGTTGAAAAACTGTTTTTT	CASSQDRVEKLFF
few	TRBV2	-	TRBJ1-5	TGTGCCAGCAGCTCACAGGGAGCGCGTCAGCCCCAGCATTTT	CASSSQGARQPQHF
-	TRBV28	-	TRBJ2-7	TGTGCCAGCAGTTTCCGCGGGTCCTACGAGCAGTACTTC	CASSFRGSYEQYF
-	TRBV6-5	-	TRBJ2-5	TGTGCCAGCAGTTACGGGGACACCGGCGGGACCCAGTACTTC	CASSYGDTGGTQYF